Only one count was recorded for the clone carrying this TCR beta chain. CDR3 length equals 13 residues. Trimming cost V 4 bases and J 6 bases, with 14 bases left between them. The germline CDR1 and CDR2 sequences are SGHNT and YYREEE (reference sequence). Using immunoSEQ multiplex PCR, the repertoire was profiled, and TCRdb retains in-frame clones only, with some absent. Among roughly 140,000 clones, approximately 86% were seen once, and the ten largest hold approximately 3.5%. The sample comes from a study of T cell responses to AZD1222 COVID-19 vaccine. The sequencing used peripheral blood, collected on day 0 of AZD1222 vaccination. V usage is TRBV5-4 and J usage is TRBJ2-7; TRBD2 might be the D (5 bases). The clonotype originates from an adult in good health. The DNA for the CDR3 is TGTGCCAGCAGCAGTGGGAGTAGCCTCGAGCAGTACTTC. The encoded protein is CASSSGSSLEQYF.